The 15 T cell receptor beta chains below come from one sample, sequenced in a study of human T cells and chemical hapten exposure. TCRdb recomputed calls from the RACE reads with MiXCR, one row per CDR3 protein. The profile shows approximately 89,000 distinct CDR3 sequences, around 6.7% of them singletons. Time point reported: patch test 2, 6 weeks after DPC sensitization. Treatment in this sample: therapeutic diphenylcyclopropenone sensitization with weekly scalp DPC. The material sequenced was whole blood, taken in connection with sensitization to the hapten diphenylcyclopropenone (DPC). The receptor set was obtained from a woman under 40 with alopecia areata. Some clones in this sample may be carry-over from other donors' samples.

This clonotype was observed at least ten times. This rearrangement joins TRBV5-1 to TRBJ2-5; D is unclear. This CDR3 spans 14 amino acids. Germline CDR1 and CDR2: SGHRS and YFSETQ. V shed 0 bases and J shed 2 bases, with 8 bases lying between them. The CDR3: CASSLGQVQETQYF. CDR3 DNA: TGCGCCAGCAGCTTGGGGCAGGTTCAAGAGACCCAGTACTTC.

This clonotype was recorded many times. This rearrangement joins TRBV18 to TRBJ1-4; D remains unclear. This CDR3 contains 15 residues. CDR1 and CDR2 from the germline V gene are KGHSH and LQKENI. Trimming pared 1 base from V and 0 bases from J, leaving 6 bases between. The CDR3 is CASSPRIATNEKLFF. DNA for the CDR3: TGTGCCAGCTCACCACGCATTGCAACTAATGAAAAACTGTTTTTT.

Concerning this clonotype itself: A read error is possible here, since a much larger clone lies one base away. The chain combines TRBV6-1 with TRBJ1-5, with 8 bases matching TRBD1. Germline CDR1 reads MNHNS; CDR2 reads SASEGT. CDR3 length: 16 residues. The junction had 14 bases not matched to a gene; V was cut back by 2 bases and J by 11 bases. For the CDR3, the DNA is TGTGCCAGCAGTGAAATGGGACAGGTCGCAAACATGGCCCAGCATTTT. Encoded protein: CASSEMGQVANMAQHF.

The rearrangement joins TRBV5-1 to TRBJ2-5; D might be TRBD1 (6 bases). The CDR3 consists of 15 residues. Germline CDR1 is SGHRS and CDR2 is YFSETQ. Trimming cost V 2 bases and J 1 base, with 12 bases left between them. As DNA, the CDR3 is TGCGCCAGCAGCTTTGGAACAGGGCCCCAAGAGACCCAGTACTTC. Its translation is CASSFGTGPQETQYF. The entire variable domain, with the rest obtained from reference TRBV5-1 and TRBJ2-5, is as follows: KAGVTQTPRYLIKTRGQQVTLSCSPISGHRSVSWYQQTPGQGLQFLFEYFSETQRNKGNFPGRFSGRQFSNSRSEMNVSTLELGDSALYLCASSFGTGPQETQYFGPGTRLLVL.

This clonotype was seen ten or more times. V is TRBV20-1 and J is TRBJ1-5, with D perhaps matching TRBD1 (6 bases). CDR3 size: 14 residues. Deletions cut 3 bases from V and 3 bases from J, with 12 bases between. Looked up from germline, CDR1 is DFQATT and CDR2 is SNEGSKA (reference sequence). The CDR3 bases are TGCAGTGCTAGGTCCCAGGGGAACAATCAGCCCCAGCATTTT. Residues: CSARSQGNNQPQHF.

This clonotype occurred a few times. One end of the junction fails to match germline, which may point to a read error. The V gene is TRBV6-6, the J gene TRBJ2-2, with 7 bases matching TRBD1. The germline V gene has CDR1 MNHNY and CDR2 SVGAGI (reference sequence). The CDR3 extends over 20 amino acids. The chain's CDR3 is CASSYSFETGPTTNTGELSF. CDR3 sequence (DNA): TGTGCCAGCAGTTACTCGTTCGAGACAGGGCCAACCACTAACACCGGGGAGCTGTCTTTT.

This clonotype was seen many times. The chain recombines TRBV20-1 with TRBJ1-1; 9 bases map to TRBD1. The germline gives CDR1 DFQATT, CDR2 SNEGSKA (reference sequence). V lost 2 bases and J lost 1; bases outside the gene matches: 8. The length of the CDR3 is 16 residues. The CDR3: CSARSSWDRANTEAFF. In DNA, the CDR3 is TGCAGTGCTAGATCCTCCTGGGACAGGGCGAACACTGAAGCTTTCTTT.

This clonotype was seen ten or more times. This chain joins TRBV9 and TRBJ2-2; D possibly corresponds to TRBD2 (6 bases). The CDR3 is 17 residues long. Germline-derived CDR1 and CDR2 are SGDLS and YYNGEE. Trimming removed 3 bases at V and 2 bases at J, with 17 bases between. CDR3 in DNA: TGTGCCAGCAGCGAAAGAGAGAGGGCGGGAAACACCGGGGAGCTGTTTTTT. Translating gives CASSERERAGNTGELFF.

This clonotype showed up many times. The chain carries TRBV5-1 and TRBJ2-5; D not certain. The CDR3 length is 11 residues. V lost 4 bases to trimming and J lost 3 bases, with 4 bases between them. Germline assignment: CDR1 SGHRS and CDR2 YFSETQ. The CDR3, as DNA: TGCGCCAGCAGCAAGGAAGAGACCCAGTACTTC. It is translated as CASSKEETQYF.

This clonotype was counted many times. The CDR3 reads CASGPPTGADGYTF. CDR3 sequence (DNA): TGTGCCAGCGGCCCCCCGACAGGGGCTGATGGCTACACCTTC. This chain links TRBV12-3 or TRBV12-4 with TRBJ1-2; 8 nucleotides line up with TRBD1. V trimming: 8 bases; J trimming: 6 bases; junction bases outside the gene matches: 11. CDR3 length: 14 amino acids.

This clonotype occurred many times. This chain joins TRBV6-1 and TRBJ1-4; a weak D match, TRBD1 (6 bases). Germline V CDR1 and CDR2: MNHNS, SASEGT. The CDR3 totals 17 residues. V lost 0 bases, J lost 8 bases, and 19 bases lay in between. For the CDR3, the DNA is TGTGCCAGCAGTGAAGCGAGCGCCTTTGGGGGCCGGGAAAAACTGTTTTTT. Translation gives CASSEASAFGGREKLFF.

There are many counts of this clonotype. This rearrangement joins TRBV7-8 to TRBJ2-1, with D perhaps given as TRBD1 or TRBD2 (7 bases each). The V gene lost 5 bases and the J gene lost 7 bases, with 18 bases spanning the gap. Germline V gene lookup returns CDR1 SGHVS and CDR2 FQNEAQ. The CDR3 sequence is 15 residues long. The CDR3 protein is CASSPWEGAGNEQFF. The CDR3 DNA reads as TGTGCCAGCAGCCCCTGGGAGGGGGCAGGGAATGAGCAGTTCTTC.

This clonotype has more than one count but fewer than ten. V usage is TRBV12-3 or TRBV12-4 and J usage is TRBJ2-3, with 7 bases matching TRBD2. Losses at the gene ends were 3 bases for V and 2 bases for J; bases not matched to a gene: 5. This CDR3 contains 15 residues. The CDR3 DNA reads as TGTGCCAGCAGTTTTAAGCGGGGAAACACAGATACGCAGTATTTT. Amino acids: CASSFKRGNTDTQYF.

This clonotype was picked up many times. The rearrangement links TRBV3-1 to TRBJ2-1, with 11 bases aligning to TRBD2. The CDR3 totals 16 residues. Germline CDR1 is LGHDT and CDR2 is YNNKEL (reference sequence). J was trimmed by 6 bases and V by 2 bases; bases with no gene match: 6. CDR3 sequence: CASSQPSGGLSNEQFF. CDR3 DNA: TGTGCCAGCAGCCAACCTAGCGGGGGGTTATCCAATGAGCAGTTCTTC.

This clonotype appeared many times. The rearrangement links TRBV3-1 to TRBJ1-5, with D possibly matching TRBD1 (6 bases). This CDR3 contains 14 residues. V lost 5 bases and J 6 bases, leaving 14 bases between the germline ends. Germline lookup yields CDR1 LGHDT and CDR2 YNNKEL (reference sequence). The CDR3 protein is CASSSDSSGQPQHF. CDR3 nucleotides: TGTGCCAGCAGCTCGGACAGCTCCGGTCAGCCCCAGCATTTT.